This T cell receptor (beta chain) appears in the sequencing data of a study of read filtering for tumor transcriptome and immune sequencing. This clonotype has more than one count but fewer than ten. This library used around 0.4 ug RNA and molecular barcoded adaptors spanning alpha/delta and beta/gamma chains. MiXCR was run by TCRdb on the reads, yielding one entry per CDR3 protein. The repertoire consists of tens of thousands of distinct CDR3 sequences, with roughly 19% occurring once and the leading ten covering 15% to 17%. The TCR sequence derives from a donor over 35 with multiple myeloma. The specimen sequenced was a population of CD138-negative cells sorted from bone marrow.

In nucleotides, the CDR3 is TGCAGTGCTCGAACGACAGGGTTCAATCAGCCCCAGCATTTT. Translating it yields CSARTTGFNQPQHF. The chain uses TRBV20-1 and TRBJ1-5, with 7 bases aligning to TRBD1. The CDR3 is 14 amino acids. The germline V gene encodes CDR1 DFQATT and CDR2 SNEGSKA (reference sequence). J was trimmed by 3 bases and V by 5 bases; bases with no gene match: 7.